This TCR beta chain comes out of a study of T cells in tumors after PD-1 blockade (dated by TCRdb to the late 2010s). Notes on the research overall: Patients with prior checkpoint blockade, systemic immunosuppressant use, or recent radiotherapy or other anti-cancer therapy within 4 weeks were excluded. On average, peripheral blood samples had more than 90,000 TCR templates (range about 24,000-280,000) and some 40,000 unique clonotypes. RECIST version 1.1 was used to evaluate clinical response. Some patients also continued taking vismodegib 150 mg daily during anti-PD-1 treatment. Paired single-cell RNA and TCR sequencing was done in the study on site-matched tumors from patients with BCC or SCC, both before and after anti-PD-1 therapy. To compare clonotypes in blood versus tumor, bulk TCR sequencing was run on approximately 11 peripheral blood samples drawn from four or five patients. Treatment consisted of either cemiplimab 350 mg every 2 weeks or pembrolizumab 200 mg every 3 weeks. Results the study describes overall, beyond this receptor: Roughly two fifths of tumor TCR clonotypes were detected in blood, and some novel exhausted tumor clones were observed in pre-treatment blood, which was taken as suggesting peripheral recruitment. Where the novel T cell clones came from was not determined, and possible sources could include lymphoid organs or rare unexpanded clones inside the tumor or in the tumor periphery.

The meaning of the sample's time point label: before anti-PD-1 therapy. Genomic DNA extracted from tumor biopsies or peripheral blood was used for bulk TCRbeta sequencing, with input ranging from roughly 616 ng to 6,004 ng. Histologically proven advanced or metastatic basal or squamous cell carcinoma was present in all patients, all of whom were poor candidates for surgical resection. The basal cell carcinoma cohort comprised 11 patients, of whom roughly 8 had bulk tumor TCR sequencing. CDR1 MGHRA and CDR2 YSYEKL are derived from the germline V gene. V is reduced by 3 bases and J by 1 base, leaving a spacing of 9 bases between them. The cysteine opens and the phenylalanine closes a CDR3 of 15 amino acids. Only the CDR3 DNA stays, 45 bases, in frame from base 1. In the case of this clone: The antigen this receptor binds is unknown. Within one base of it there is no much larger clone, and no base qualities were kept.

Deep TCRbeta sequencing was performed with the immunoSEQ platform. On the authors' methods: For further analysis, only productive rearrangements were exported from the immunoSEQ Analyzer. T cell phenotypes were assigned to bulk TCRbeta clonotypes by matching to single-cell RNA+TCR-seq clones sharing the same TCRbeta sequence. Tumor enrichment of a clone was calculated by dividing the clone's tumor frequency by the clone's PBMC frequency, both taken from bulk TCR sequencing. GLIPH was used to group TCRs into specificity groups, clusters of distinct TCRs likely recognizing common antigens via shared CDR3 motifs. This immuneACCESS table, as held by TCRdb, lists in-frame sequences with V and J called but not all clones. Of the missing ones, under half trace to an unresolved V gene in checked studies; the others have no known cause. V, J and clone size are those of that table, while D and trimming were read from the DNA. The sample has roughly 50,000 clones on record, over 70% of them singletons. Of the sample, just over 4% is held by the ten largest clones.

This TCR came from a human donor with basal cell carcinoma. Here the chain combines TRBV4-1 and TRBJ2-2; a tentative D match to TRBD2 spans 6 bases. The source material was PBMCs, sampled before anti-PD-1 treatment. The CDR3 here reads CASSQKEGNTGELFF. The sequenced DNA: TGCGCCAGCAGCCAGAAGGAGGGGAACACCGGGGAGCTGTTTTTT.